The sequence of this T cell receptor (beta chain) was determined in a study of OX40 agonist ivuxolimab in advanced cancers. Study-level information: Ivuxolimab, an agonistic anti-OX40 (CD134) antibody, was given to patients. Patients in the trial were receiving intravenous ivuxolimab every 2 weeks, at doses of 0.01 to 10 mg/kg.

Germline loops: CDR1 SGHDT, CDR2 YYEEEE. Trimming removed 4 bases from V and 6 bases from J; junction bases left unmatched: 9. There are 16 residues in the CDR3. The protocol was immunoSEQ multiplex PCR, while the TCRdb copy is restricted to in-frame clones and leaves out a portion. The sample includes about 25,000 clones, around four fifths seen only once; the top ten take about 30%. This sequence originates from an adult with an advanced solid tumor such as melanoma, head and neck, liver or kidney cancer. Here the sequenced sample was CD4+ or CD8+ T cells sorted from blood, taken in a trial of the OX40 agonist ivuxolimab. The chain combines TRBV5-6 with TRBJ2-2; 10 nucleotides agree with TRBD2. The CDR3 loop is CASSIAGTSAPGELFF. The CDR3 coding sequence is TGTGCCAGCAGCATCGCCGGGACTAGCGCACCCGGGGAGCTGTTTTTT. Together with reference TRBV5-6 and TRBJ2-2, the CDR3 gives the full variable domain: DAGVTQSPTHLIKTRGQQVTLRCSPKSGHDTVSWYQQALGQGPQFIFQYYEEEERQRGNFPDRFSGHQFPNYSSELNVNALLLGDSALYLCASSIAGTSAPGELFFGEGSRLTVL.